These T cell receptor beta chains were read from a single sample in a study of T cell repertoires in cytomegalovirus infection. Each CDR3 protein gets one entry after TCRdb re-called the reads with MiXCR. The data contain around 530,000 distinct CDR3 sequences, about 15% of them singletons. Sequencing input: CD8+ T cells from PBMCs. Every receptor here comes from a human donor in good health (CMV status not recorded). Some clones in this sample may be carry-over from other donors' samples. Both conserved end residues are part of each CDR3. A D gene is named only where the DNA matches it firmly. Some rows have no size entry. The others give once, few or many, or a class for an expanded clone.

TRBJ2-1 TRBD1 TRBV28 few CASSHVGTGVNEQFF TGTGCCAGCAGTCATGTCGGGACAGGGGTCAATGAGCAGTTCTTC
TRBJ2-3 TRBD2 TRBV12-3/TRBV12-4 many CASMESGGVTDTQYF TGTGCCAGCATGGAGAGCGGGGGGGTAACAGATACGCAGTATTTT
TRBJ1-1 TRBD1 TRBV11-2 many CASSLWSTGENTEAFF TGTGCCAGCAGCTTATGGTCGACAGGGGAGAACACTGAAGCTTTCTTT
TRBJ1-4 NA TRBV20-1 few CSARDYTQGPSRFTNEKLFF TGCAGTGCTAGAGATTATACACAGGGACCCTCTAGGTTTACTAATGAAAAACTGTTTTTT
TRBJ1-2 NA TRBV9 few CASSVGRTVNYGYTF TGTGCCAGCAGCGTAGGGAGGACGGTGAACTATGGCTACACCTTC
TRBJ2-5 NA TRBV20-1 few CSASPWEGAFQETQYF TGCAGTGCTAGCCCTTGGGAGGGGGCCTTCCAAGAGACCCAGTACTTC
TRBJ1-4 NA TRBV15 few CATTPGVATNEKLFF TGTGCCACCACTCCGGGGGTAGCAACTAATGAAAAACTGTTTTTT
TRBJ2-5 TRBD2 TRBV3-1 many CASSHALAEGETQYF TGTGCCAGCAGCCACGCACTAGCGGAAGGGGAGACCCAGTACTTC
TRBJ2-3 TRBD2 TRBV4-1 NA CASSQDQAGGITDTQYF TGCGCCAGCAGCCAAGATCAAGCGGGAGGGATCACAGATACGCAGTATTTT
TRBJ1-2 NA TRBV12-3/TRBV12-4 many CASSPARDNYGYTF TGTGCCAGCAGCCCGGCGCGTGATAACTATGGCTACACCTTC
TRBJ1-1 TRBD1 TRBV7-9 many CASSPDRGPFEAFF TGTGCCAGCAGCCCTGACAGGGGGCCGTTTGAAGCTTTCTTT
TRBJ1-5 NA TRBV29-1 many CSVGGGTYQPQHF TGCAGCGTTGGAGGAGGGACCTATCAGCCCCAGCATTTT
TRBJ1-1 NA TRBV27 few CASSSRGHEAFF TGTGCCAGCAGTTCCAGGGGACATGAAGCTTTCTTT
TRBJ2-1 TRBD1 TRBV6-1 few CASSEGTWTGGNEQFF TGTGCCAGCAGTGAAGGGACCTGGACAGGGGGTAATGAGCAGTTCTTC
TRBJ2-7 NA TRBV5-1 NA CASSLYKGAYEQYF TGCGCCAGCAGCTTATATAAGGGGGCCTACGAGCAGTACTTC
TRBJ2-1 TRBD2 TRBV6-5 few CASRIAGVGYNEQFF TGTGCCAGCAGAATAGCGGGAGTGGGATACAATGAGCAGTTCTTC
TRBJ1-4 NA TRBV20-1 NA CSAPRLAPNEKLFF TGCAGTGCTCCCCGACTCGCCCCGAATGAAAAACTGTTTTTT
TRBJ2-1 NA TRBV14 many CASSPSGRREYNEQFF TGTGCCAGCAGCCCCTCGGGGCGCAGGGAATACAATGAGCAGTTCTTC
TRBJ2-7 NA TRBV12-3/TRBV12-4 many CASSLVVGEQYF TGTGCCAGCAGTTTAGTGGTCGGCGAGCAGTACTTC
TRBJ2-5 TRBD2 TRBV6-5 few CASSWTSGVETQYF TGTGCCAGCAGTTGGACTAGCGGGGTTGAGACCCAGTACTTC
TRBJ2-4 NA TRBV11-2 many CASSLVGGAKNIQYF TGTGCCAGCAGCTTAGTTGGCGGAGCCAAAAACATTCAGTACTTC
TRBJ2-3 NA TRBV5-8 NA CASSLKRRYTDTQYF TGTGCCAGCAGCTTGAAGCGGCGATACACAGATACGCAGTATTTT
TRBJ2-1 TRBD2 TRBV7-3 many CASSPNSGLAGGSEQFF TGTGCCAGCAGCCCTAATTCGGGACTAGCGGGAGGGAGCGAGCAGTTCTTC
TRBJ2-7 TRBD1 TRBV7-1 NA CASSSPGQGDSYDQYF TGTGCCAGCAGCTCTCCGGGACAGGGGGACTCCTACGATCAGTACTTC
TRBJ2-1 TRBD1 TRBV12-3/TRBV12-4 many CATTGGRKDEQFF TGTGCCACCACAGGGGGCAGGAAGGATGAGCAGTTCTTC
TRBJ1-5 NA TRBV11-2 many CASSLNTNQPQHF TGTGCCAGCAGCCTTAACACAAATCAGCCCCAGCATTTT
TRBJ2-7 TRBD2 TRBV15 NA CATSRDLGGGSYEQYF TGTGCCACCAGCAGAGATCTGGGCGGGGGGTCATACGAGCAGTACTTC
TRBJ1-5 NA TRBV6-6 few CASRRGLDSNQPQHF TGTGCCAGCAGGAGGGGTTTGGATAGCAATCAGCCCCAGCATTTT
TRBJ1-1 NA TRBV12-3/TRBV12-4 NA CASSLPGAEAFF TGTGCCAGCAGTTTACCGGGGGCTGAAGCTTTCTTT
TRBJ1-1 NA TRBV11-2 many CASSHYQGLNTEAFF TGTGCCAGCAGCCATTACCAGGGGCTGAACACTGAAGCTTTCTTT
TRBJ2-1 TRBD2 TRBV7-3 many CASSFSGGAGEQFF TGTGCCAGCAGCTTTAGCGGGGGGGCCGGGGAGCAGTTCTTC